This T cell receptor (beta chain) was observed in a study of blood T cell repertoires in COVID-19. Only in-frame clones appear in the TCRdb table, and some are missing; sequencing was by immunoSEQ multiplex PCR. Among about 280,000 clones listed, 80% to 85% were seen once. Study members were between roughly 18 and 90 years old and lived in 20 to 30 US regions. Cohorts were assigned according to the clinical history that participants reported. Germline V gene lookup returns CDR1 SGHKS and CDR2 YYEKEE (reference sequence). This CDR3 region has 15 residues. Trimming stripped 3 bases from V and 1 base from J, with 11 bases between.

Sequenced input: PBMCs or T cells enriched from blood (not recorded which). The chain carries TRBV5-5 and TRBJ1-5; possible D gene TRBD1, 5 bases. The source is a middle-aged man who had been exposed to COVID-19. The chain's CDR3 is CASSWGVGSNQPQHF. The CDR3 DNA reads TGTGCCAGCAGCTGGGGGGTGGGGAGCAATCAGCCCCAGCATTTT.